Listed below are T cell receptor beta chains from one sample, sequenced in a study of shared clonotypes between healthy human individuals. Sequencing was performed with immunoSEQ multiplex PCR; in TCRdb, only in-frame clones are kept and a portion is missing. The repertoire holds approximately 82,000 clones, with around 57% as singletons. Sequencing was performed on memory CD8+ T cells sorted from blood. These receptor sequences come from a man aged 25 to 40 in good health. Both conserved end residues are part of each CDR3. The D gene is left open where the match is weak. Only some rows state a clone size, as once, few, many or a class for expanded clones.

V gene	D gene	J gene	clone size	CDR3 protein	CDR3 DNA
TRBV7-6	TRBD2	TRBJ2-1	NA	CASSQDRLRPGLAKNNEQFF	TGTGCCAGCAGCCAGGACAGACTTAGACCGGGACTAGCGAAAAACAATGAGCAGTTCTTC
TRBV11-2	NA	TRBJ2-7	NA	CASSQTYSYEQYF	TGTGCCAGCAGCCAGACTTATTCCTACGAGCAGTACTTC
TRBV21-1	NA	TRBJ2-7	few	CASSKGWGRVGYEQYF	TGTGCCAGCAGCAAAGGGTGGGGCAGAGTAGGCTACGAGCAGTACTTC
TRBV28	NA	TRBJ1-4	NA	CASRQDGREKLFF	TGTGCCAGCAGGCAAGACGGCCGCGAAAAACTGTTTTTT
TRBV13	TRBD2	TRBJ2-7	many	CASSLRGGLAGSGEQYF	TGTGCCAGCAGCTTAAGGGGGGGACTAGCGGGCTCGGGCGAGCAGTACTTC
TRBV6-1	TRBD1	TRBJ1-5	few	CASSEDPGGYQPQHF	TGTGCCAGCAGTGAAGACCCAGGGGGATATCAGCCCCAGCATTTT
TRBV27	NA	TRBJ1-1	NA	CASSNRFTEAFF	TGTGCCAGCAGTAACAGGTTCACTGAAGCTTTCTTT
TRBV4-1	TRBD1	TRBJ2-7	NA	CASSQGDRGYEQYF	TGCGCCAGCAGCCAAGGGGACAGGGGCTACGAGCAGTACTTC
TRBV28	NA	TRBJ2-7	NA	CASSPHVGEQYF	TGTGCCAGCAGTCCTCATGTCGGGGAGCAGTACTTC
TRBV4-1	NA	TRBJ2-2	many	CASSQEDQTGELFF	TGCGCCAGCAGCCAAGAGGACCAAACCGGGGAGCTGTTTTTT